This T cell receptor (beta chain) was retrieved from a study of type 1 and type 2 diabetes patients (TCRdb year 2016). Background on the whole study: About ten type 1 diabetes patients, a few type 2 diabetes patients and six or seven nondiabetic controls were recruited in China to form the cohort. Across the study, CD4+ and CD8+ T cells were positively selected from PBMCs by means of CD4 or CD8 MicroBeads on MACS columns. A total of roughly 19 million paired-end reads was generated across the whole study. The study used high-throughput sequencing to profile TCRbeta repertoires and compare individuals with type 1 diabetes, type 2 diabetes and no diabetes. Type 2 diabetes patients served as a disease comparison group for the type 1 diabetes patients. V gene usage was similar between approximately 19-cycle and 25-cycle amplification, suggesting similar primer efficiencies and random PCR bias. The TCRbeta libraries underwent paired-end sequencing on Illumina HiSeq 2000 or MiSeq instruments.

Every diabetic patient fulfilled standard classification criteria for type 1 or type 2 diabetes, and glucose and C-peptide were measured using WHO-recommended methods. Donors with other autoimmune diseases or infections within the previous four weeks were excluded. From each participant, about 10 milliliters of peripheral blood were collected. LymphoPrep density separation was used to isolate PBMCs. Instrument on record: Illumina MiSeq. Genomic DNA from sorted T cell subsets was used as template for TCRbeta CDR3 amplification. The TCRbeta CDR3 region was amplified by multiplex PCR using 30 forward and 13 reverse primers. AMPure XP beads were used to purify the PCR products, after which a second approximately 25-cycle PCR added indices and adaptors. Before sequencing, the QIAquick Gel Extraction Kit was used to gel-purify the libraries. Per the authors' processing: Paired-end reads were merged with FLASH and aligned to IMGT V, D and J germline references using IgBLAST. Reads with below 70% alignment identity to germline references were discarded, and around 11,000,000 reads were retained study-wide. Following IMGT definitions, CDR3 boundaries, reading frame and productivity were assigned. Highly-expanded clones were defined as clones making up 1% or more of reads, and normalized Shannon entropy was used to measure diversity. Unpaired two-tailed t-tests were used to test for differences in Shannon entropy between groups. TCRdb redid the processing of the public reads, applying fastp at Q25 and MiXCR, and retained in-frame beta chains. A single entry per CDR3 protein holds the most common genes and DNA from its merged rows. Clone size and V and J calls follow TCRdb, not the original study. In this sample the table shows about 290,000 distinct CDR3 sequences, over 45% of which occur a single time. The ten largest clones capture approximately 13% of the sample.

A word on this clonotype: Its binding antigen is unknown. It has no much larger one-base neighbor in the sample; base qualities were not kept.

Trimming at the junction amounts to 2 bases on V and 0 bases on J, and the germline ends lie 12 bases apart. CDR1 GTSNPN and CDR2 SVGIG were looked up in the germline V gene (reference sequence). There are 15 amino acids in the CDR3, from cysteine to phenylalanine inclusive. Solely the CDR3 DNA is kept, with 45 bases framed from the first base. Summary of the overall study and its limitations: In both CD4+ and CD8+ T cells, type 2 diabetes repertoires were highly diverse and significantly more diverse than type 1 diabetes repertoires. Type 2 diabetes and control samples had highly correlated V and J gene usage patterns, with an average between-sample correlation of around 0.97. Type 2 diabetes patients had few highly-expanded CD4+ clones (median one), and those clones made up a median 3.9% of reads. Age and gender were not matched between study groups, possibly biasing interpretation. Since just a limited number of T2D and control samples were sequenced, some T1D-only HECs might also appear in more T2D or control samples.

Specimen: peripheral blood mononuclear cells (PBMCs). In this chain, TRBV30 is recombined with TRBJ2-3; the D gene is perhaps TRBD2, from 5 matching bases. The TCR was taken from a man between 18 and 29 years old with type 2 diabetes. The CDR3 protein is CAWSNLAPSTDTQYF. The nucleotide sequence is TGTGCCTGGAGTAACTTAGCGCCGAGCACAGATACGCAGTATTTT.